Listed below are T cell receptor beta chains from one sample, sequenced in a study of shared clonotypes between healthy human individuals. The repertoire was sequenced with immunoSEQ multiplex PCR; TCRdb's copy has only in-frame clones and lacks some. This table has millions of clones, roughly 96% appearing once. The sample consisted of naive CD4+ T cells sorted from blood. These receptors all stem from a man between 18 and 29 years old in good health. CDR3s include the opening cysteine and the closing phenylalanine or tryptophan. Fields, in order: J gene, V gene, D gene, clone size, CDR3 protein, CDR3 DNA. The D gene is left open where the match is weak. Where a row states a size, it is once, few, many or the class of an expanded clone; other rows omit it.

>TRBJ1-5|TRBV28|-|-
CASTDRGGGNQPQHF
TGTGCCAGCACCGATAGGGGGGGTGGCAATCAGCCCCAGCATTTT
>TRBJ1-2|TRBV7-3|TRBD1|-
CASSLTGAGQGRRGGYTF
TGTGCCAGCAGCTTAACGGGGGCTGGACAGGGGCGCCGAGGAGGCTACACCTTC
>TRBJ2-5|TRBV5-4|TRBD1|-
CASSPGQGVWETQYF
TGTGCCAGCAGCCCAGGACAGGGAGTATGGGAGACCCAGTACTTC
>TRBJ2-1|TRBV6-5|-|-
CASSYSGGSSYNEQFF
TGTGCCAGCAGTTACTCAGGGGGTAGCTCCTACAATGAGCAGTTCTTC
>TRBJ1-2|TRBV5-1|-|-
CASSFKQGGYGYTF
TGCGCCAGCAGCTTTAAACAGGGTGGCTATGGCTACACCTTC
>TRBJ2-2|TRBV12-5|TRBD1|-
CASGLVGKQGVYTGELFF
TGTGCTAGTGGTTTGGTAGGAAAACAGGGGGTCTACACCGGGGAGCTGTTTTTT
>TRBJ2-3|TRBV5-4|TRBD2|-
CASSQGLAGVRDTQYF
TGTGCCAGCAGCCAGGGACTAGCGGGAGTAAGGGATACGCAGTATTTT
>TRBJ2-7|TRBV28|-|-
CASSPSGSPVLEQYF
TGTGCCAGCAGTCCTTCGGGTAGCCCGGTTCTTGAGCAGTACTTC
>TRBJ2-1|TRBV5-1|-|-
CASSQGSSYNEQFF
TGCGCCAGCAGCCAGGGGAGCTCCTACAATGAGCAGTTCTTC
>TRBJ1-1|TRBV5-8|-|-
CASSLTGNTEAFF
TGTGCCAGCAGCTTGACAGGAAACACTGAAGCTTTCTTT
>TRBJ1-1|TRBV6-5|-|-
CASRYSRVGNTEAFF
TGTGCCAGCAGATACTCCCGGGTGGGGAACACTGAAGCTTTCTTT
>TRBJ1-2|TRBV10-3|-|-
CAISVGDGYTF
TGTGCCATATCAGTGGGCGATGGCTACACCTTC
>TRBJ1-1|TRBV7-9|-|-
CASSDPGTYTEAFF
TGTGCCAGCAGCGACCCCGGGACATACACTGAAGCTTTCTTT
>TRBJ2-7|TRBV7-2|-|-
CASSIQGSILGEQYF
TGTGCCAGCAGCATACAAGGCTCGATTCTCGGAGAGCAGTACTTC
>TRBJ2-1|TRBV5-4|TRBD2|-
CASSPGLAAYNEQFF
TGTGCCAGCAGCCCAGGACTAGCGGCCTACAATGAGCAGTTCTTC
>TRBJ2-1|TRBV2|TRBD2|-
CASANRLAGFAENEQFF
TGTGCTTCAGCGAATAGGCTAGCGGGATTCGCGGAGAATGAGCAGTTCTTC
>TRBJ2-7|TRBV6-5|-|-
CASSKGRSYEQYF
TGTGCCAGCAGTAAGGGCCGAAGCTACGAGCAGTACTTC
>TRBJ1-6|TRBV4-3|-|-
CASSQAAGVNSPLHF
TGCGCCAGCAGCCAAGCAGCGGGGGTCAATTCACCCCTCCACTTT
>TRBJ1-1|TRBV30|TRBD1|-
CAWSPLGQGGTEAFF
TGTGCCTGGAGTCCTTTAGGACAGGGTGGCACTGAAGCTTTCTTT
>TRBJ2-7|TRBV5-1|-|-
CASSLEGPYEQYF
TGCGCCAGCAGCTTGGAAGGGCCCTACGAGCAGTACTTC
>TRBJ2-1|TRBV6-5|-|many
CASSRGPYNEQFF
TGTGCCAGCAGTAGAGGACCATACAATGAGCAGTTCTTC
>TRBJ1-5|TRBV19|-|few
CASSMEGRDQPQHF
TGTGCCAGTAGTATGGAGGGAAGGGATCAGCCCCAGCATTTT
>TRBJ1-4|TRBV6-5|-|-
CASKRNEKLFF
TGTGCCAGCAAACGTAATGAAAAACTGTTTTTT
>TRBJ2-5|TRBV30|-|once
CAWGRGSQETQYF
TGTGCCTGGGGTAGGGGGTCCCAAGAGACCCAGTACTTC
>TRBJ1-1|TRBV7-2|-|-
CASNGQPNTEAFF
TGTGCCAGCAACGGACAGCCGAACACTGAAGCTTTCTTT
>TRBJ2-7|TRBV25-1|-|once
CASTGSYEQYF
TGTGCCAGCACGGGCTCCTACGAGCAGTACTTC
>TRBJ1-4|TRBV9|-|-
CASSAEPRLGNEKLFF
TGTGCCAGCAGCGCCGAACCGAGGTTGGGGAACGAAAAACTGTTTTTT
>TRBJ2-3|TRBV4-1|TRBD1|once
CASSQPTGRTDTQYF
TGCGCCAGCAGCCAGCCGACAGGGCGCACAGATACGCAGTATTTT
>TRBJ2-7|TRBV5-1|-|-
CASSRVGDYEQYF
TGCGCCAGCAGCCGGGTGGGGGACTACGAGCAGTACTTC
>TRBJ1-1|TRBV5-1|-|-
CASSLVPGLNTEAFF
TGCGCCAGCAGCTTGGTTCCAGGCCTGAACACTGAAGCTTTCTTT
>TRBJ2-5|TRBV7-2|-|-
CASSRVFVGETQYF
TGTGCCAGCAGCCGAGTGTTCGTAGGCGAGACCCAGTACTTC
>TRBJ2-3|TRBV5-4|TRBD1|-
CASSLGDRVVYTQYF
TGTGCCAGCAGCTTGGGGGACAGGGTCGTTTATACGCAGTATTTT
>TRBJ2-7|TRBV18|-|-
CASSPPWGEYEQYF
TGTGCCAGCTCACCCCCCTGGGGGGAATACGAGCAGTACTTC
>TRBJ2-7|TRBV29-1|-|-
CSVREMGEQYF
TGCAGCGTTAGGGAAATGGGGGAGCAGTACTTC
>TRBJ1-1|TRBV2|-|-
CASTKGRVSTEAFF
TGTGCCAGCACAAAGGGGAGGGTGAGCACTGAAGCTTTCTTT
>TRBJ2-7|TRBV27|-|-
CASSLSRLGPYEQYF
TGTGCCAGCAGTTTATCCCGATTGGGCCCCTACGAGCAGTACTTC
>TRBJ2-1|TRBV11-3|TRBD2|-
CASSLEAGGPREQFF
TGTGCCAGCAGCTTAGAAGCGGGAGGGCCTAGGGAGCAGTTCTTC
>TRBJ1-2|TRBV7-2|-|-
CASSLGRGDGYTF
TGTGCCAGCAGCTTAGGCAGAGGGGATGGCTACACCTTC
>TRBJ1-2|TRBV2|-|-
CASRSFQGKGGYTF
TGTGCCAGCAGGTCCTTCCAGGGAAAGGGAGGCTACACCTTC
>TRBJ2-6|TRBV30|-|-
CAWTFGGSGANVLTF
TGTGCCTGGACCTTCGGAGGATCTGGGGCCAACGTCCTGACTTTC
>TRBJ2-6|TRBV10-2|-|-
CAVLRSTANVLTF
TGCGCCGTCCTTCGGAGTACGGCCAACGTCCTGACTTTC
>TRBJ1-2|TRBV29-1|-|-
CSVEGQWGDGYTF
TGCAGCGTTGAAGGACAGTGGGGCGATGGCTACACCTTC